This TCR beta chain was documented in a study of T cells in tuberculosis. Trimming shortened V by 5 bases and J by 0 bases, and 14 bases separated the two germline ends. From germline, CDR1 is MNHNY and CDR2 SVGAGI (reference sequence). CDR3 length: 16 amino acids. Assay used: immunoSEQ multiplex PCR; TCRdb lists only in-frame clones, some missing. This table holds about 25,000 clones, less than 97% found once. Each clinical donor contributed on average around 100,000 T cells from unsorted cryopreserved PBMC. Sequenced sample: PBMCs. V is TRBV6-6 and J is TRBJ1-3; tentatively, D is TRBD1 (6 bases). The clonotype comes from a donor aged 10-29 years with latent tuberculosis or without tuberculosis infection. CDR3: CASSRGTNRSGNTIYF. CDR3 coding DNA: TGTGCCAGCAGTCGTGGGACAAATCGCTCTGGAAACACCATATATTTT.